The 17 T cell receptor beta chains below all came from one sample that was sequenced in a study of cytomegalovirus exposure and HLA in healthy donors. PCR employed 60 Vbeta and 13 Jbeta primers. Data came from immunoSEQ multiplex PCR; TCRdb stores just in-frame clones and leaves some out. The table lists some 190,000 clones, about four fifths of them singletons, with about 5% in the top ten. What was sequenced was PBMCs. These receptors came from a man in his thirties or forties in good health and CMV-seropositive.

A single count supports this clone. This sequence joins TRBV6-5 and TRBJ1-2; possibly TRBD1 for D (6 bases). V was shortened by 7 bases and J by 4 bases, with 13 bases between the two germline ends. The CDR3 runs 13 residues. The V gene's germline CDR1 is MNHEY and CDR2 SVGAGI. In DNA form, the CDR3 reads TGTGCCAGCAAAGGGGGTACCATCTATGGCTACACCTTC. This codes for CASKGGTIYGYTF.

J is TRBJ2-1 and V is TRBV5-1; maybe TRBD1 (6 bases). This CDR3 spans 15 amino acids. V lost 4 bases and J lost 3, with 14 bases in between. Germline CDR1 and CDR2: SGHRS and YFSETQ. This CDR3 reads CASSMDSSLYNEQFF. The CDR3 DNA reads TGCGCCAGCAGCATGGACAGTTCCCTCTACAATGAGCAGTTCTTC.

The rearrangement joins TRBV9 to TRBJ2-5; 7 bases map to TRBD2. This CDR3 contains 14 residues. V dropped 2 bases and J dropped 4; count of bases not matched to a gene: 5. Germline V gene sequence: CDR1 SGDLS, CDR2 YYNGEE. For the CDR3, the DNA is TGTGCCAGCAGCGTGGGCTTAGCGGGAGAGACCCAGTACTTC. It codes for CASSVGLAGETQYF.

The CDR3: CASSLGGQVRSGNTIYF. In DNA, the CDR3 is TGTGCCAGCAGCTTAGGCGGACAGGTCCGCTCTGGAAACACCATATATTTT. The chain combines TRBV11-2 with TRBJ1-3; TRBD1 matches at 7 bases. Looked up from germline, CDR1 is SGHAT and CDR2 is FQNNGV. V shed 1 base, J shed 0 bases, and the junction held 6 bases outside the gene matches. This CDR3 spans 17 amino acids.

A remark on this clone: The same CDR3 also results from other DNA sequences found in this sample. The V gene is TRBV5-4, the J gene TRBJ2-5, with 7 positions matching TRBD1. The trim removed 4 bases at V and 3 bases at J, leaving 6 bases unmatched. The CDR3 loop spans 14 amino acids. The germline V gene encodes CDR1 SGHNT and CDR2 YYREEE (reference sequence). The CDR3 DNA reads TGTGCCAGCAGCCTGGGGACAGCGAAAGAGACCCAGTACTTC. It specifies CASSLGTAKETQYF.

The sample holds a few counts of this clone. In nucleotides, the CDR3 is TGCAGCGTTGCTCTTAGGGTGGCAGCGGGCTCCTACGAGCAGTACTTC. It codes for CSVALRVAAGSYEQYF. The gene calls are TRBV29-1 and TRBJ2-7; D possibly corresponds to TRBD2 (6 bases). Germline CDR1 SQVTM, CDR2 ANQGSEA. The CDR3 is 16 amino acids. V lost 4 bases and J 0 bases, leaving 19 bases between the germline ends.

This rearrangement joins TRBV19 to TRBJ1-3; the D is unclear. The CDR3 is made up of 18 amino acids. V was shortened by 3 bases and J by 0 bases, with 18 bases between the two germline ends. CDR1 and CDR2 (germline): LNHDA, SQIVND (reference sequence). CDR3 in amino acids: CASSIGRPTTSSGNTIYF. The CDR3 region has the DNA TGTGCCAGTAGTATCGGCAGGCCGACCACCTCCTCTGGAAACACCATATATTTT.

The rearrangement links TRBV11-1 to TRBJ1-6, with D unresolved. Germline CDR1 SGHAT, CDR2 FQDESV (reference sequence). This CDR3 is 14 amino acids long. The V and J ends lost 2 bases and 5 bases respectively, with 7 bases between them. The CDR3 spells CASSLNQDNSPLHF. The CDR3 DNA sequence: TGTGCCAGCAGCTTAAATCAGGATAATTCACCCCTCCACTTT.

The chain combines TRBV11-2 with TRBJ2-7; D remains ambiguous. Trimming pared 3 bases from V and 3 bases from J, leaving 12 bases between. Germline V gene lookup returns CDR1 SGHAT and CDR2 FQNNGV. The CDR3 length is 14 residues. CDR3 sequence (DNA): TGTGCCAGCAGCTTGTTGCGGAACAACTACGAGCAGTACTTC. It specifies CASSLLRNNYEQYF.

The CDR3 nucleotides read TGTGCCAGCAGCTTAGAAACAGGGGGCTTGGGTGAGCAGTTCTTC. It translates to CASSLETGGLGEQFF. The chain combines TRBV11-3 with TRBJ2-1; TRBD1 matches 9 bases. The V and J ends lost 0 bases and 9 bases, in that order; junction bases with no gene match: 6. Germline V CDR1 and CDR2: SGHNT, YENEEA. This CDR3 has 15 amino acids.

This chain uses TRBV19 with TRBJ1-5, with D possibly being TRBD1 (6 bases). Germline V gene data show CDR1 as LNHDA and CDR2 as SQIVND (reference sequence). This CDR3 has 14 amino acids. V was shortened by 3 bases and J by 4 bases, with 10 bases between the two germline ends. The CDR3 here is CASSIERGNQPQHF. CDR3 nucleotides: TGTGCCAGTAGTATCGAGAGGGGGAATCAGCCCCAGCATTTT.

This clone came up once. The gene calls are TRBV27 and TRBJ2-1, with D possibly TRBD2 on 5 matching bases. V lost 0 bases, J lost 2 bases, and 11 bases lay in between. CDR1 and CDR2 (germline): MNHEY, SMNVEV (reference sequence). This CDR3 is built from 16 residues. This CDR3 is CASSLSLGSAYNEQFF. The CDR3 DNA sequence: TGTGCCAGCAGTTTATCACTGGGGAGTGCCTACAATGAGCAGTTCTTC.

This clone was counted only a few times. This sequence joins TRBV6-1 and TRBJ2-7; 7 bases are a match to TRBD1. Per the germline V gene, CDR1 is MNHNS and CDR2 is SASEGT. With V trimmed by 4 bases and J by 7 bases, 10 bases remained unmatched. The CDR3 is 14 amino acids. The CDR3 reads CASSVETGLGEQYF. The CDR3 bases are TGTGCCAGCAGTGTGGAGACAGGGCTGGGGGAGCAGTACTTC.

This chain joins TRBV20-1 and TRBJ2-7, with D possibly TRBD2 on 5 matching bases. This CDR3 is 11 amino acids long. V gave up 5 bases and J gave up 7 bases, with 12 bases separating them. The germline V gene has CDR1 DFQATT and CDR2 SNEGSKA (reference sequence). The CDR3 coding sequence is TGCAGTGCTGAGGGCATAAAGGAGCAGTACTTC. Translated, it gives CSAEGIKEQYF.

This clone has just a few counts. The chain combines TRBV18 with TRBJ1-5; TRBD1 aligns across 7 bases. The germline CDR1 and CDR2 sequences are KGHSH and LQKENI. V shed 6 bases and J 2 bases; nucleotides not matched to a gene: 4. The CDR3 runs 14 residues. The chain's CDR3 is CASSSGTGNQPQHF. The CDR3 nucleotides are TGTGCCAGCTCGTCCGGGACAGGCAATCAGCCCCAGCATTTT.

This clone appeared a few times. V gene TRBV5-1 combines with J gene TRBJ2-1, with D possibly TRBD1 on 6 matching bases. The CDR3 has 15 residues. CDR1 and CDR2 (germline): SGHRS, YFSETQ. V dropped 0 bases and J dropped 1 base, with 8 bases sitting between them. CDR3 DNA: TGCGCCAGCAGCTTGGGACAGGAGTCCTACAATGAGCAGTTCTTC. It translates to CASSLGQESYNEQFF.

The V and J genes are TRBV9 and TRBJ2-7, with a possible D match to TRBD2 (6 bases). The V end lost 1 base, the J end lost 5 bases, and 16 bases lay between the germline ends. The germline V gene encodes CDR1 SGDLS and CDR2 YYNGEE. This CDR3 has 15 residues. CDR3 nucleotides: TGTGCCAGCAGCGTAAGACCGACTCCGGGGGACGAGCAGTACTTC. It translates to CASSVRPTPGDEQYF.